This T cell receptor beta chain originates from a study of blood T cell repertoires in COVID-19. Original data processing: Nucleated cell number was recorded as an estimate derived from reference gene primer amplification. Repertoires were generated with immunoSEQ multiplex PCR, while TCRdb's copy carries only in-frame clones and drops some. V and J calls plus clone size are reproduced from that table; the DNA served to infer D and trimming. The table records roughly 500,000 clones, roughly 89% of them present only once. Followed over time, Seattle patients had been enrolled while infection was active. The CDR3 has 16 residues. The germline V gene encodes CDR1 MNHNS and CDR2 SASEGT. The V segment lost 3 bases and the J segment 3 bases; nucleotides outside the gene matches: 4.

The receptor was isolated from a man between 18 and 35 years old with COVID-19, enrolled during active disease. Sequences were obtained from peripheral blood. The chain uses TRBV6-1 and TRBJ1-5, with 11 bases aligning to TRBD1. Here the CDR3 reads CASSDKDRGLNQPQHF. CDR3 DNA: TGTGCCAGCAGTGACAAGGACAGGGGGCTCAATCAGCCCCAGCATTTT.